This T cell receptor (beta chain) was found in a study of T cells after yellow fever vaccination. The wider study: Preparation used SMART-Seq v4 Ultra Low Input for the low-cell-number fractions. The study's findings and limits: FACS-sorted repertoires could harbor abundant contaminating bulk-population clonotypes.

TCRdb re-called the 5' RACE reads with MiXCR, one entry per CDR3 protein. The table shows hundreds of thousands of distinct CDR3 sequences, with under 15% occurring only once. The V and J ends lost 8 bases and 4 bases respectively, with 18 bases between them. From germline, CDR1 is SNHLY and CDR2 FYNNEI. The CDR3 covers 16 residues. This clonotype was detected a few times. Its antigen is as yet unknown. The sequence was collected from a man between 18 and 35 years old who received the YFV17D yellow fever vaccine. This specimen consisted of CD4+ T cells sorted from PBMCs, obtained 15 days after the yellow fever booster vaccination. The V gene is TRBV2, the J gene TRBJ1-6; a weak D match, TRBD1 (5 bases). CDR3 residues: CASAPGRVEYNSPLHF. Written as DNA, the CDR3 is TGTGCCAGCGCCCCGGGACGTGTAGAGTATAATTCACCCCTCCACTTT. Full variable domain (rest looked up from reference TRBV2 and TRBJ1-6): EPEVTQTPSHQVTQMGQEVILRCVPISNHLYFYWYRQILGQKVEFLVSFYNNEISEKSEIFDDQFSVERPDGSNFTLKIRSTKLEDSAMYFCASAPGRVEYNSPLHFGNGTRLTVT.